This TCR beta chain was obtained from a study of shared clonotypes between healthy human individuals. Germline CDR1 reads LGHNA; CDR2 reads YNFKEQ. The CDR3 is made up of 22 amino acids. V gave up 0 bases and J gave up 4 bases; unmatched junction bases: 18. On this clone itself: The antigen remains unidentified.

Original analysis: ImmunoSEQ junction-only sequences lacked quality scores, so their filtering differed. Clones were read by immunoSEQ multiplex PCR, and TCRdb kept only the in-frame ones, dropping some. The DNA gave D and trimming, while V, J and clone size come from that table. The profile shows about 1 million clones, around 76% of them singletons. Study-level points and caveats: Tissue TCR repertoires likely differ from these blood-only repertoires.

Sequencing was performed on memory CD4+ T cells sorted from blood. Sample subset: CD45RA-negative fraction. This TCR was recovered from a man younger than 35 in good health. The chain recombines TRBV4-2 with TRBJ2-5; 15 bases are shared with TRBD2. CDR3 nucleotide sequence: TGTGCCAGCAGCCAAGAGGCGGGTAACTTGGGGACTAGCGGGGGGAGTCGAGAGACCCAGTACTTC. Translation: CASSQEAGNLGTSGGSRETQYF.